This T cell receptor beta chain was sequenced in a study of T cells after somatic rescue of genetic block. TCRdb's copy holds only in-frame clones and misses some; the assay was immunoSEQ multiplex PCR. The sample has 80,000 to 90,000 clones; 85% to 90% are singletons. Trimming cost V 3 bases and J 4 bases; bases outside gene matches: 2. Looked up from germline, CDR1 is SGHAT and CDR2 is FQNNGV. The CDR3 has 14 residues. This TCR was sampled from a woman aged 18-35 years. The chain has TRBV11-2 and TRBJ1-3, with TRBD1 matching 8 bases. Sequencing was performed on peripheral blood mononuclear cells (PBMCs). Written as DNA, the CDR3 is TGTGCCAGCAGCTTGGACAGGGAGGGAAACACCATATATTTT. Translated, it gives CASSLDREGNTIYF. Drawing the rest from reference TRBV11-2 and TRBJ1-3, the complete variable domain is EAGVAQSPRYKIIEKRQSVAFWCNPISGHATLYWYQQILGQGPKLLIQFQNNGVVDDSQLPKDRFSAERLKGVDSTLKIQPAKLEDSAVYLCASSLDREGNTIYFGEGSWLTVV.